These 21 T cell receptor beta chains were sequenced from one sample in a study of blood T cell repertoires in COVID-19 (dated by TCRdb to 2018 to 2020). Library prep was done by the immunoSEQ multiplex PCR assay. TCRdb retrieved this table from immuneACCESS and kept in-frame rearrangements only. Not all clones are present; in checked studies, unresolved V genes account for under half, and no reason is known for the remainder. This sample holds 150,000 to 200,000 clones; 75% to 90% were observed only once. The ten largest clonotypes hold 3% to 3.5% of the sample. Sequences were obtained from peripheral blood. The receptor source for this set is a human donor with acute or convalescent COVID-19. The donor label of this sample is uncertain.

V usage is TRBV7-9 and J usage is TRBJ2-2; 10 nucleotides line up with TRBD1. The germline gives CDR1 SEHNR, CDR2 FQNEAQ (reference sequence). V shed 8 bases and J 6 bases; nucleotides not matched to a gene: 0. This CDR3 region has 12 residues. This chain's CDR3 is CASGTGAGELFF. CDR3 DNA: TGTGCCAGCGGGACAGGGGCCGGGGAGCTGTTTTTT.

This clone came up once. This chain joins TRBV7-3 and TRBJ1-1; 8 nucleotides match TRBD1. The CDR3 runs 13 residues. Germline CDR1 and CDR2: SGHTA and FQGTGA. Trimming took 4 bases from V and 6 from J; bases not matched to a gene: 4. This CDR3 reads CASSSQGVAEAFF. DNA for the CDR3: TGTGCCAGCAGCTCACAGGGGGTCGCTGAAGCTTTCTTT.

This clone was observed once. This chain links TRBV28 with TRBJ1-5, with TRBD1 identical over 7 bases. Germline V gene lookup returns CDR1 MDHEN and CDR2 SYDVKM. V gave up 8 bases and J gave up 1 base; unmatched junction bases: 2. The CDR3 totals 13 residues. The CDR3 sequence is CASVGQSNQPQHF. In nucleotides, the CDR3 is TGTGCCAGCGTGGGACAGAGCAATCAGCCCCAGCATTTT.

This clone was detected once. The CDR3 protein is CASSLVPGQGEGYTF. The CDR3 nucleotides are TGTGCCAGCAGCTTAGTCCCGGGACAGGGCGAGGGCTACACCTTC. The genes are TRBV11-2 and TRBJ1-2; TRBD1 agrees at 9 bases. The CDR3 has 15 residues. CDR1 and CDR2 (germline): SGHAT, FQNNGV. V gave up 1 base and J gave up 8 bases; unmatched junction bases: 8.

V gene TRBV18 combines with J gene TRBJ1-1, with TRBD1 matching over 10 bases. V lost 3 bases, J lost 2 bases, and 6 bases stayed unmatched. Germline loops: CDR1 KGHSH, CDR2 LQKENI. The CDR3 is 16 amino acids. CDR3 protein: CASSPWTGGLNTEAFF. DNA for the CDR3: TGTGCCAGCTCACCTTGGACAGGGGGACTAAACACTGAAGCTTTCTTT.

This clone was seen just once. The chain joins TRBV7-8 to TRBJ1-2; the D gene is possibly TRBD1 (5 bases). The CDR3 totals 16 residues. CDR1 SGHVS and CDR2 FQNEAQ come from the germline V gene. Trimming took 5 bases from V and 4 from J, leaving 20 bases between them. The CDR3 DNA sequence: TGTGCCAGCAGCCCAACGGAAGTGGGCAGGGCCTATGGCTACACCTTC. As protein: CASSPTEVGRAYGYTF.

The chain joins TRBV3-1 (or the pseudogene TRBV3-2) to TRBJ1-5; 12 bases are a match to TRBD1. V gave up 3 bases and J gave up 4 bases; unmatched junction bases: 7. The CDR3 length is 17 residues. Germline V CDR1 and CDR2: LGHDT, YNNKEL (reference sequence). CDR3 region: CASSHKGTGGFNQPQHF. The CDR3 bases are TGTGCCAGCAGCCATAAAGGGACAGGGGGCTTTAATCAGCCCCAGCATTTT.

In this sample, this clone turned up a few times. The rearrangement joins TRBV5-1 to TRBJ1-1; D not resolved. Trimming cost V 0 bases and J 5 bases, with 26 bases left between them. Germline CDR1 is SGHRS and CDR2 is YFSETQ. The CDR3 covers 19 residues. CDR3 sequence: CASSLGGGWGSPTRTEAFF. As DNA, the CDR3 is TGCGCCAGCAGCTTGGGGGGAGGCTGGGGAAGCCCAACTAGGACTGAAGCTTTCTTT.

The V and J genes are TRBV7-2 and TRBJ1-2, with D perhaps matching TRBD1 (5 bases). The germline gives CDR1 SGHTA, CDR2 FQGNSA. CDR3 length equals 17 residues. V was clipped by 0 bases and J by 6 bases, with 20 bases between them. As DNA, the CDR3 is TGTGCCAGCAGCTTAGCCGGCCGTTCCATGGGGGGGGATGGCTACACCTTC. Its translation: CASSLAGRSMGGDGYTF. The full variable domain, in which reference TRBV7-2 and TRBJ1-2 provide the parts outside the CDR3, is GAGVSQSPSNKVTEKGKDVELRCDPISGHTALYWYRQSLGQGLEFLIYFQGNSAPDKSGLPSDRFSAERTGGSVSTLTIQRTQQEDSAVYLCASSLAGRSMGGDGYTFGSGTRLTVV.

The gene calls are TRBV15 and TRBJ2-3; D perhaps matches TRBD1 (6 bases). CDR1 and CDR2 from the germline V gene are LNHNV and YYDKDF (reference sequence). V lost 8 bases and J lost 0, with 12 bases in between. The CDR3 runs 14 residues. The CDR3 here is CATGGSPSTDTQYF. The CDR3 coding sequence is TGTGCCACCGGGGGCTCCCCTAGCACAGATACGCAGTATTTT.

The rearrangement joins TRBV5-4 to TRBJ2-5, with D perhaps TRBD2 (6 bases). Germline V gene sequence: CDR1 SGHNT, CDR2 YYREEE (reference sequence). Trimming left V 0 bases short and J 1 base short, with 10 bases between. The CDR3 is 15 amino acids. CDR3 residues: CASSLVVGGQETQYF. DNA for the CDR3: TGTGCCAGCAGCTTGGTCGTGGGGGGCCAAGAGACCCAGTACTTC.

The V gene is TRBV5-1, the J gene TRBJ2-1; 7 nucleotides match TRBD1. Germline loops: CDR1 SGHRS, CDR2 YFSETQ. The CDR3 has 14 amino acids. The junction had 5 bases not matched to a gene; V was cut back by 4 bases and J by 4 bases. The CDR3 region is CASSQTDRYNEQFF. DNA for the CDR3: TGCGCCAGCAGCCAGACGGACAGGTACAATGAGCAGTTCTTC. The full variable domain, with the rest looked up from reference TRBV5-1 and TRBJ2-1, is KAGVTQTPRYLIKTRGQQVTLSCSPISGHRSVSWYQQTPGQGLQFLFEYFSETQRNKGNFPGRFSGRQFSNSRSEMNVSTLELGDSALYLCASSQTDRYNEQFFGPGTRLTVL.

The rearrangement joins TRBV19 to TRBJ2-1, with 8 bases identical to TRBD2. The CDR3 covers 16 residues. Unmatched junction bases numbered 8, after V lost 7 bases and J lost 0 bases. Germline-derived CDR1 and CDR2 are LNHDA and SQIVND (reference sequence). CDR3 DNA: TGTGCCAGTAACCTTCGGCGGGGGGCCTCCTACAATGAGCAGTTCTTC. It encodes CASNLRRGASYNEQFF.

The V gene is TRBV7-3, the J gene TRBJ1-2, with D uncertain. Germline V gene sequence: CDR1 SGHTA, CDR2 FQGTGA. The V end lost 5 bases, the J end lost 7 bases, and 20 bases lay between the germline ends. The CDR3 has 15 residues. This chain's CDR3 is CASSLEAVNELGYTF. Written as DNA, the CDR3 is TGTGCCAGCAGCCTAGAGGCGGTAAATGAGCTTGGCTACACCTTC. The full variable domain, its missing parts supplied by reference TRBV7-3 and TRBJ1-2, is GAGVSQTPSNKVTEKGKYVELRCDPISGHTALYWYRQSLGQGPEFLIYFQGTGAADDSGLPNDRFFAVRPEGSVSTLKIQRTERGDSAVYLCASSLEAVNELGYTFGSGTRLTVV.

The chain recombines TRBV7-2 with TRBJ1-2; D is unclear. The CDR3 is 15 amino acids. V was clipped by 3 bases and J by 2 bases, with 13 bases between them. Per the germline V gene, CDR1 is SGHTA and CDR2 is FQGNSA. As DNA, the CDR3 is TGTGCCAGCAGCTTCACTCCGGGTAGAAACTATGGCTACACCTTC. This codes for CASSFTPGRNYGYTF.

This chain uses TRBV4-2 with TRBJ1-4, with 7 bases lining up with TRBD1. This CDR3 has 16 amino acids. Trimming cost V 2 bases and J 3 bases; bases outside gene matches: 6. The germline gives CDR1 LGHNA, CDR2 YNFKEQ. For the CDR3, the DNA is TGTGCCAGCAGCCAACCCTCGGGACAGTCTAATGAAAAACTGTTTTTT. As protein: CASSQPSGQSNEKLFF.

The V and J genes are TRBV28 and TRBJ1-1, with D perhaps TRBD1 (6 bases). Per germline, CDR1 MDHEN and CDR2 SYDVKM. The CDR3 extends over 14 amino acids. Trimming pared 7 bases from V and 1 base from J, leaving 13 bases between. The CDR3 is CASIRGISNTEAFF. CDR3 sequence (DNA): TGTGCCAGCATTAGGGGGATATCGAACACTGAAGCTTTCTTT.

This chain joins TRBV19 and TRBJ1-5, with D unclear. V was pared by 2 bases and J by 3 bases, with 2 bases between. CDR3 length: 12 residues. Germline values: CDR1 LNHDA, CDR2 SQIVND (reference sequence). The CDR3 loop is CASSIYNQPQHF. The DNA of the CDR3 is TGTGCCAGTAGTATATACAATCAGCCCCAGCATTTT.

This clone was observed once. The chain recombines TRBV27 with TRBJ1-1; D possibly corresponds to TRBD1 (5 bases). Deletions cut 4 bases from V and 4 bases from J, with 19 bases between. The germline V gene encodes CDR1 MNHEY and CDR2 SMNVEV (reference sequence). The CDR3 has 16 amino acids. CDR3 loop: CASSSRITGKSTEAFF. The CDR3 DNA reads as TGTGCCAGCAGTTCGAGAATCACAGGTAAAAGCACTGAAGCTTTCTTT.

The genes are TRBV15 and TRBJ2-5; D is unclear. V was cut by 3 bases and J by 1 base, with 12 bases left in between. The CDR3 is made up of 15 amino acids. Germline V gives CDR1 LNHNV, CDR2 YYDKDF (reference sequence). This CDR3 is CATSRSVTRQETQYF. Written as DNA, the CDR3 is TGTGCCACCAGCAGGTCCGTGACTCGCCAAGAGACCCAGTACTTC.

The rearrangement uses TRBV21-1 and TRBJ1-5; no check of the table's D call, TRBD1, against the DNA was made. TRBV21-1 is given as a pseudogene. There are 13 residues in the CDR3. CDR3 DNA: TGTGCCAGCAGCAAACAGGGGGTACAGCCCCAGCATTTT. Its translation is CASSKQGVQPQHF.